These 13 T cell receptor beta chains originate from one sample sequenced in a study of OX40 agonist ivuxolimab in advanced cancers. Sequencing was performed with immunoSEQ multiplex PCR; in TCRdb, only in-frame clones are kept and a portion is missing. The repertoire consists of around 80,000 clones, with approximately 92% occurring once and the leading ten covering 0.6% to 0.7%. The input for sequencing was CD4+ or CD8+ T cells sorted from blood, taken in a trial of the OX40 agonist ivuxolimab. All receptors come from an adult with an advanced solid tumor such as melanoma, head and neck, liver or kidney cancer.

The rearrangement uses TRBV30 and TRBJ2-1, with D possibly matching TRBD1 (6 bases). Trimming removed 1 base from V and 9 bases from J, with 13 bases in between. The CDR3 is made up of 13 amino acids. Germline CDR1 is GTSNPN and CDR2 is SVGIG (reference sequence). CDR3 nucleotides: TGTGCCTGGAGTGGGGGGCTAGCTGGTGAGCAGTTCTTC. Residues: CAWSGGLAGEQFF.

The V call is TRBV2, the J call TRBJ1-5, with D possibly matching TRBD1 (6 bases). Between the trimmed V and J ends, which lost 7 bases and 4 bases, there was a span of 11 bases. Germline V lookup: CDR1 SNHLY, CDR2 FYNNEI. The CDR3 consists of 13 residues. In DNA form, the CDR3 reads TGTGCCAGCAATGCACAGGGTAATCAGCCCCAGCATTTT. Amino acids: CASNAQGNQPQHF.

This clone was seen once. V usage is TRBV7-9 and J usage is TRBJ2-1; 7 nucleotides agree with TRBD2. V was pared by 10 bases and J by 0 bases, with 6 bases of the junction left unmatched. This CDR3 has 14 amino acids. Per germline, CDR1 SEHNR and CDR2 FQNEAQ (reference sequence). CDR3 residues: CATSGGSSYNEQFF. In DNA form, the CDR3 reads TGTGCCACCTCGGGGGGTAGCTCCTACAATGAGCAGTTCTTC.

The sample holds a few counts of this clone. The CDR3 DNA reads TGTGCCAGCTCACAAACAAACGGGAACGCGAACATTCAGTACTTC. It translates to CASSQTNGNANIQYF. The gene calls are TRBV18 and TRBJ2-4; D possibly corresponds to TRBD2 (5 bases). This CDR3 contains 15 residues. The germline CDR1 and CDR2 sequences are KGHSH and LQKENI. V lost 4 bases, J lost 7 bases, and 17 bases lay in between.

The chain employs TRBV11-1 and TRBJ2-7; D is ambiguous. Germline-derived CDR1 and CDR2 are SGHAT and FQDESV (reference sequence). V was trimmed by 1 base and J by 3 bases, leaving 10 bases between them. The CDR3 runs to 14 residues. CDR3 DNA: TGTGCCAGCAGCTTAGGGGGTGCCTTCTACGAGCAGTACTTC. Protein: CASSLGGAFYEQYF.

As DNA, the CDR3 is TGTGCCAGCTCACCCCTGCAAGACAACGAGCAGTACTTC. It is translated as CASSPLQDNEQYF. V usage is TRBV18 and J usage is TRBJ2-7; D not resolved. Deletions cut 3 bases from V and 5 bases from J, with 11 bases between. The CDR3 totals 13 residues. CDR1 is KGHSH and CDR2 is LQKENI in the germline V gene.

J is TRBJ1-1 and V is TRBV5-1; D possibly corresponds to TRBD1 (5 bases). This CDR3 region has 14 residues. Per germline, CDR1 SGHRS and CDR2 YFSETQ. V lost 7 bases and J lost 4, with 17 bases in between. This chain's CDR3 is CASAPGSGVTEAFF. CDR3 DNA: TGCGCCAGCGCACCAGGGTCGGGCGTCACTGAAGCTTTCTTT.

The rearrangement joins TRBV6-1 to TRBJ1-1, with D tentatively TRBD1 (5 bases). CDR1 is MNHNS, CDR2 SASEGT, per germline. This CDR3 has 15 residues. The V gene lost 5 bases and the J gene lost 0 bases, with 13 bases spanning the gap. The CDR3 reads CASSSRQGVNTEAFF. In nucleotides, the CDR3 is TGTGCCAGCAGTTCGCGCCAGGGAGTGAACACTGAAGCTTTCTTT.

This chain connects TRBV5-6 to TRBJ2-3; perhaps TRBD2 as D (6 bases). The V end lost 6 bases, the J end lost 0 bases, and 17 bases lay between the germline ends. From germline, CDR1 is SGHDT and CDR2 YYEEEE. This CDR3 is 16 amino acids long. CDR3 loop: CASISSGGRSTDTQYF. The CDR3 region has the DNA TGTGCCAGCATCAGCTCCGGGGGAAGGAGCACAGATACGCAGTATTTT.

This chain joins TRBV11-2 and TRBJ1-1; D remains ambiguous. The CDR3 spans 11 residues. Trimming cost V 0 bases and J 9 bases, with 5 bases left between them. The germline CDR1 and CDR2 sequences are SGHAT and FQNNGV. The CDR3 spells CASSLEGKAFF. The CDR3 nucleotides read TGTGCCAGCAGCTTAGAGGGCAAAGCTTTCTTT.

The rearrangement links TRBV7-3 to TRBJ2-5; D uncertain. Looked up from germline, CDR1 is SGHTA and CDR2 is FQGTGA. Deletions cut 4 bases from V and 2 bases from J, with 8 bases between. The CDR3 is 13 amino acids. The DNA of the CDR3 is TGTGCCAGCAGCTCCGGGTTTCAAGAGACCCAGTACTTC. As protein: CASSSGFQETQYF.

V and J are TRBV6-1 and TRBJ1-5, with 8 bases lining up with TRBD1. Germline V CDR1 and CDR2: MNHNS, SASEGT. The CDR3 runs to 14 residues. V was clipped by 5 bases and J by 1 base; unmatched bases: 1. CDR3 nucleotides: TGTGCCAGCAGTCGACAGGGGAGCAATCAGCCCCAGCATTTT. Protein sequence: CASSRQGSNQPQHF.

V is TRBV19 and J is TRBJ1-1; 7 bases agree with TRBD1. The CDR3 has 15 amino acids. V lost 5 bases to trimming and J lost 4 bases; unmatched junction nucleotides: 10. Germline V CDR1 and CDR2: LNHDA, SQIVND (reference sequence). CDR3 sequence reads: CASSAGQSGGTEAFF. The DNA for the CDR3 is TGTGCCAGTAGTGCCGGACAGTCAGGGGGCACTGAAGCTTTCTTT.